The subject of this entry is one T cell receptor (beta chain). Its cognate antigen is unknown. Vbeta (60) and Jbeta (13) primers were used in the PCR. The method was immunoSEQ multiplex PCR; TCRdb's version includes in-frame clones alone and lacks a portion of them. This sample carries under 150,000 clones, roughly 80% of them seen once, and the ten largest clones take more than 3%. This sample stems from a study of cytomegalovirus exposure and HLA in healthy donors. Study-wide results and limits: TCR beta V- and J-gene trimming, according to a later analysis, was linked to a missense DCLRE1C variant.

The CDR3 loop spans 17 amino acids. Germline lookup yields CDR1 SGHDT and CDR2 YYEEEE. V dropped 1 base and J dropped 4 bases, with 18 bases sitting between them. The origin of this receptor is a man between 25 and 39 years old in good health and CMV-seronegative. Sequenced input: PBMCs. This chain connects TRBV5-6 to TRBJ1-3; a weak D match, TRBD1 (5 bases). DNA for the CDR3: TGTGCCAGCAGCTTGTACAAGATTTCAGGGAGGGGAAACACCATATATTTT. Translating gives CASSLYKISGRGNTIYF.